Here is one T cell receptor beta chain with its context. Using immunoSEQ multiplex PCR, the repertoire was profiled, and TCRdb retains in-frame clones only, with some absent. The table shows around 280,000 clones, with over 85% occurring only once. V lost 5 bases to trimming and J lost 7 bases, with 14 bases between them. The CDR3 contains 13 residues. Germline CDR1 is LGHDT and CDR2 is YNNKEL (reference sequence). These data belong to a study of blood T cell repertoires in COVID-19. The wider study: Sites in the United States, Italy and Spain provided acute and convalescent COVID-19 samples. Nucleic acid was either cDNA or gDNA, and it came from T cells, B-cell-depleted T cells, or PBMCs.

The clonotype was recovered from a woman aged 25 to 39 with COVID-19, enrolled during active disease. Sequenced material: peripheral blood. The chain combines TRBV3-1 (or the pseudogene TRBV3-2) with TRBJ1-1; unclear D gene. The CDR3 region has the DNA TGTGCCAGCAGCTCGCGGGGAGCCTATGAAGCTTTCTTT. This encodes CASSSRGAYEAFF.